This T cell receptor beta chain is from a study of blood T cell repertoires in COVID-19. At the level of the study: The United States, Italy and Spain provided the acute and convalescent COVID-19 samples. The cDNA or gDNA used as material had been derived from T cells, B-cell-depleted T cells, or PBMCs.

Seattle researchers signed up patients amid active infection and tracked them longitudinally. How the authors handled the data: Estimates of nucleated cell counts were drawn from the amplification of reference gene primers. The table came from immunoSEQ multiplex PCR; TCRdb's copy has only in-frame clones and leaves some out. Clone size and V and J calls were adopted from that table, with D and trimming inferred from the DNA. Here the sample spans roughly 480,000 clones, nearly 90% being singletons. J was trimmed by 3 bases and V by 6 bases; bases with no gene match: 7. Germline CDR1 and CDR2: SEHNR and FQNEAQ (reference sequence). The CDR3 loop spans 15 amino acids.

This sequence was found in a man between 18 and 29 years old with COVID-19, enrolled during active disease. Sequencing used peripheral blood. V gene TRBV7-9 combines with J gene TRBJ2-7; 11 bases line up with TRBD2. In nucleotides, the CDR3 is TGTGCCAGCAGTCCTTCCGGGACTAGCGGCTACGAGCAGTACTTC. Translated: CASSPSGTSGYEQYF.